Here is one T cell receptor beta chain with its context. Its antigen is not known. The data were obtained in a study of vaccination and CD4 T cells after COVID-19. Study in general: Across the group, participants received two doses of either BNT162b2 or mRNA-1273 vaccine.

Scientists ran DNA taken from cultured CD4+ T cells through the Oncomine TCR Beta short-read assay for sequencing. Scientists extracted genomic DNA from CD4+ T cells grown in culture. From the PCR reads, TCRdb called clonotypes with MiXCR, one entry per CDR3 protein. The sample shows 9,500 to 10,000 distinct CDR3 sequences, 50% to 65% of them seen only once. As to treatment: roughly nine-day PBMC culture with coronavirus spike peptide pools or control peptides (ViraFEST assay). At both days 3 and 7, half the medium was replaced with fresh IL-2 medium. Germline assignment: CDR1 GTSNPN and CDR2 SVGIG (reference sequence). CDR3 length: 11 residues. V shed 7 bases and J shed 4 bases, with 8 bases lying between them.

This chain links TRBV30 with TRBJ2-1; weak D call: TRBD2 (5 bases). The sample was CD4+ T cells from blood, cultured in vitro. This receptor was obtained from a human donor who had recovered from COVID-19. CDR3 amino acids: CASSRYNEQFF. CDR3 nucleotides: TGTGCCTCTAGCAGATACAATGAGCAGTTCTTC.